In its sample, the clone carrying this T cell receptor beta chain was seen a few times. The protocol was immunoSEQ multiplex PCR, while the TCRdb copy is restricted to in-frame clones and leaves out a portion. The data contain hundreds of thousands of clones, roughly 88% of them seen just once; the ten biggest clones take up around 1.9%. Allocation to cohorts depended on clinical history reported by the participants. The CDR3 extends over 14 amino acids. CDR1 SGHTA and CDR2 FQGNSA come from the germline V gene. The V segment lost 4 bases and the J segment 4 bases; nucleotides outside the gene matches: 6. This entry belongs to a study of blood T cell repertoires in COVID-19.

This TCR was recovered from a woman between 45 and 65 years old who had recovered from COVID-19. Sequenced input: PBMCs or T cells enriched from blood (not recorded which). J is TRBJ1-2 and V is TRBV7-2; 7 bases match TRBD1. CDR3 bases: TGTGCCAGCAGCTCGACAGGGAACGCCTATGGCTACACCTTC. The encoded protein is CASSSTGNAYGYTF.